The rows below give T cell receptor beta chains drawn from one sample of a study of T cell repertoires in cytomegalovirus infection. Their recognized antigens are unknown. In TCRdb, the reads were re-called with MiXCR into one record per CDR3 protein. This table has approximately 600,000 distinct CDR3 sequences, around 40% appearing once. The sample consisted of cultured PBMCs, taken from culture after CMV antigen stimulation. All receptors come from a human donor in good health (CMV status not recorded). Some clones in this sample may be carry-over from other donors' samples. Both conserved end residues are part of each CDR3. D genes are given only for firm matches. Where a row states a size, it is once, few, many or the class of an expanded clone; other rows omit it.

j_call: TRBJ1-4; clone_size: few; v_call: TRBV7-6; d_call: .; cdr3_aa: CASSPWALNNEKLFF; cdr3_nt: TGTGCCAGCAGCCCCTGGGCCTTGAATAATGAAAAACTGTTTTTT
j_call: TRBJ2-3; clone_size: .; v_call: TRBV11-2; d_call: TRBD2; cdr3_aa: CASSPIAGGGTDTQYF; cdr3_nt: TGTGCCAGCAGCCCTATAGCGGGGGGCGGCACAGATACGCAGTATTTT
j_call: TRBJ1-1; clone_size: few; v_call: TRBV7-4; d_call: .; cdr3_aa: CASSLGAGGTEAFF; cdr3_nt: TGTGCCAGCAGCTTAGGGGCTGGGGGCACTGAAGCTTTCTTT
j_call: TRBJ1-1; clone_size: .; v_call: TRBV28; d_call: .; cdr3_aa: CASTQGGVGTEAFF; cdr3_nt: TGTGCCAGCACCCAGGGCGGTGTCGGGACTGAAGCTTTCTTT
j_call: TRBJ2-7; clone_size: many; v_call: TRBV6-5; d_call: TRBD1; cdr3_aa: CASSYSGTGTYEQYF; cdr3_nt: TGTGCCAGCAGTTACTCCGGGACAGGGACCTACGAGCAGTACTTC
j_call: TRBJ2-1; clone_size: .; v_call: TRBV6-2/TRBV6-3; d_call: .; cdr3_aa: CASSLPRRILNNEQFF; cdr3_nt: TGTGCCAGCAGCCTACCGCGTAGGATCCTAAACAATGAGCAGTTCTTC
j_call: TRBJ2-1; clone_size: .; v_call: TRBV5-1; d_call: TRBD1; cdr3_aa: CASSSRGQDEQFF; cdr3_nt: TGCGCCAGCAGCTCTCGCGGACAGGATGAGCAGTTCTTC
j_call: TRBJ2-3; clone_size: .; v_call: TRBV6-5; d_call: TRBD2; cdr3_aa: CASGTSGSPTDTQYF; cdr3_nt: TGTGCCAGCGGGACTAGCGGAAGTCCCACAGATACGCAGTATTTT
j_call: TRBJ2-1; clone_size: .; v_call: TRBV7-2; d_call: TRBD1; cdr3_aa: CASSTPTLRGQQFF; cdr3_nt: TGTGCCAGCAGCACGCCGACCTTAAGGGGGCAGCAGTTCTTC
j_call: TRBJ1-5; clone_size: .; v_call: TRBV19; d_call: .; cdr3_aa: CASSIDNRGEGQYSNQPQHF; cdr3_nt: TGTGCCAGTAGTATAGACAATCGGGGGGAGGGCCAATATAGCAATCAGCCCCAGCATTTT
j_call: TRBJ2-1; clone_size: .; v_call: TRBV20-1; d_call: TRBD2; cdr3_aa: CSASVASGISSYNEQFF; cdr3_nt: TGCAGTGCTAGTGTAGCTAGCGGAATCAGCTCCTACAATGAGCAGTTCTTC
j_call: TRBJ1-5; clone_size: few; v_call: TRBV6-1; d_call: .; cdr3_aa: CASSGRGKPTQPQHF; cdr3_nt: TGTGCCAGCTCCGGGAGGGGAAAACCCACTCAGCCCCAGCATTTT
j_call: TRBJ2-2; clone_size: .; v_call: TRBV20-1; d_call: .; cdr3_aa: CSARKNRELFF; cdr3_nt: TGCAGTGCTAGGAAAAACAGGGAGCTGTTTTTT
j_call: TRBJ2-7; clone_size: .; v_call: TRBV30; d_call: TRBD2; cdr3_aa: CALLAGGRYEQYF; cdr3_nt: TGTGCCTTATTAGCGGGAGGACGCTACGAGCAGTACTTC
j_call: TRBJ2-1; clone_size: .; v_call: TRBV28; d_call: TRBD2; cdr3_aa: CASSFLGGKYVQFF; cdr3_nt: TGTGCCAGCAGTTTTTTGGGAGGGAAGTATGTGCAGTTCTTC
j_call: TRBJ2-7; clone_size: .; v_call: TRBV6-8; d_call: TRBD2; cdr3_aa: CASSWAESGRSEQYF; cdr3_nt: TGTGCCAGCAGCTGGGCCGAGAGCGGGAGAAGCGAGCAGTACTTC
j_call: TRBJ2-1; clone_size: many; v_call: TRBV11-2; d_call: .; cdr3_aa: CASRRTPAYDEQFF; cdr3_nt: TGTGCCAGCAGACGGACCCCCGCGTACGATGAGCAGTTCTTC
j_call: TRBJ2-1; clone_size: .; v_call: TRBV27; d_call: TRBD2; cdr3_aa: CASSLSPSGGRFF; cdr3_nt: TGTGCCAGCAGTTTATCGCCTAGCGGGGGACGGTTCTTC
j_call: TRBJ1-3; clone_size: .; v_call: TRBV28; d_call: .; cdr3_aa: CASKSRGAWGNTIYF; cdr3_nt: TGTGCCAGCAAGTCGAGGGGCGCGTGGGGAAACACCATATATTTT
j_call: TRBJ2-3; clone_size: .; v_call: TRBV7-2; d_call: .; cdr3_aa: CASSFDPFGNTQYF; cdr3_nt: TGTGCCAGCAGCTTTGACCCGTTTGGGAATACGCAGTATTTT
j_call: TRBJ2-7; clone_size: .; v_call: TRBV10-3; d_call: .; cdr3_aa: CAIKDSSRSYEQYF; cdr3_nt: TGTGCCATCAAGGACAGTTCGCGCTCCTACGAGCAGTACTTC
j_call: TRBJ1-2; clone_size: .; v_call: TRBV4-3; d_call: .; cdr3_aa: CASSQDPGTSYGYTF; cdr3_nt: TGCGCCAGCAGCCAAGATCCCGGCACTTCATATGGCTACACCTTC
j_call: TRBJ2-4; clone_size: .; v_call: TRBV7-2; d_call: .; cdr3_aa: CASSLVGNIQYF; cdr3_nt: TGTGCCAGCAGTCTAGTCGGTAACATTCAGTACTTC
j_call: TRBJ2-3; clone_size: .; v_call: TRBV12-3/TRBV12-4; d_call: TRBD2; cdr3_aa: CASSQPRTRGDTQYF; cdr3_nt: TGTGCCAGCAGCCAACCGCGGACTAGGGGAGATACGCAGTATTTT
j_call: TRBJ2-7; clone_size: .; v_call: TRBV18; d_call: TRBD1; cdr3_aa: CASSPPGTGSYEQYF; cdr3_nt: TGTGCCAGCTCACCACCCGGGACAGGGTCCTACGAGCAGTACTTC
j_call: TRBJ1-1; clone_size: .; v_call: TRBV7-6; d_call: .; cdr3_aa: CASSLVGQTNTEAFF; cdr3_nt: TGTGCCAGCAGCTTAGTAGGGCAGACGAACACTGAAGCTTTCTTT
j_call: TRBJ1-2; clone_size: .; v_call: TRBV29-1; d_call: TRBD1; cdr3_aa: CSAGRQGDRGYTF; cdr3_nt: TGCAGCGCAGGGCGACAGGGAGATAGGGGCTACACCTTC
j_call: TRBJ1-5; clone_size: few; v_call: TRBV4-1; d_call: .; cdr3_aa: CASSQVLPGYVNQPQHF; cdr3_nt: TGCGCCAGCAGCCAAGTATTGCCAGGATATGTAAATCAGCCCCAGCATTTT
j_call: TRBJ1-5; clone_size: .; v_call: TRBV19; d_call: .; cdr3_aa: CASTNVNNQPQHF; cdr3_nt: TGTGCCAGTACGAACGTCAACAATCAGCCCCAGCATTTT
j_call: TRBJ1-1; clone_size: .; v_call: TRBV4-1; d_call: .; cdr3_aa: CASSPGDRGTEAFF; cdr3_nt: TGCGCCAGCAGCCCAGGGGATAGGGGCACTGAAGCTTTCTTT
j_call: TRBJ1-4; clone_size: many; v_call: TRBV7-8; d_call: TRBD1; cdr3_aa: CASSHKRGREKLFF; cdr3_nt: TGTGCCAGCAGCCACAAAAGGGGGCGGGAAAAACTGTTTTTT
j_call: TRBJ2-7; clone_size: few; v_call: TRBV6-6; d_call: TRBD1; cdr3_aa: CASTRQGSYEQYF; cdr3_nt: TGTGCCAGCACCCGACAGGGATCCTACGAGCAGTACTTC
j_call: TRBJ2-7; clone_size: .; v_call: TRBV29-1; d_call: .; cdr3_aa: CSVEFRSRGGYEQYF; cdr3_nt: TGCAGCGTTGAGTTTCGGTCCCGAGGCGGCTACGAGCAGTACTTC
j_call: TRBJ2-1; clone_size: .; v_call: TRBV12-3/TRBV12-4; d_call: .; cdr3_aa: CASKLLSGPVPNEQFF; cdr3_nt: TGTGCCAGCAAACTACTTAGCGGTCCCGTCCCCAATGAGCAGTTCTTC
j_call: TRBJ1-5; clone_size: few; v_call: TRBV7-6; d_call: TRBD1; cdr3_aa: CASSLDRGRGQPQHF; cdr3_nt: TGTGCCAGCAGCTTAGACAGGGGACGAGGCCAGCCCCAGCATTTT
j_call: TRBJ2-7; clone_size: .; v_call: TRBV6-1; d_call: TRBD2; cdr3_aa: CASSEPQAGLYEQYF; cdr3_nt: TGTGCCAGCAGTGAACCACAAGCGGGATTATACGAGCAGTACTTC
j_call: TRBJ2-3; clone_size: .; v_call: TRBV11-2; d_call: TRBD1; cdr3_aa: CASSLGDRGWGLRTQYF; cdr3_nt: TGTGCCAGCAGTCTGGGAGACAGGGGCTGGGGTTTACGAACGCAGTATTTT
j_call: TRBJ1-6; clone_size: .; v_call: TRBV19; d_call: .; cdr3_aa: CASSPRGDSPLHF; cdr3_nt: TGTGCCAGTAGTCCCCGGGGGGATTCACCCCTCCACTTT
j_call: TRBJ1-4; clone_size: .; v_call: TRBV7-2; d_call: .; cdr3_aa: CASSLVWAGPNEKLFF; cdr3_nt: TGTGCCAGCAGCTTAGTTTGGGCAGGTCCTAATGAAAAACTGTTTTTT
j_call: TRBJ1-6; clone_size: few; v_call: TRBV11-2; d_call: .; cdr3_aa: CASSLLTGQSPLHF; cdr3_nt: TGTGCCAGCAGCTTACTCACAGGGCAATCACCCCTCCACTTT